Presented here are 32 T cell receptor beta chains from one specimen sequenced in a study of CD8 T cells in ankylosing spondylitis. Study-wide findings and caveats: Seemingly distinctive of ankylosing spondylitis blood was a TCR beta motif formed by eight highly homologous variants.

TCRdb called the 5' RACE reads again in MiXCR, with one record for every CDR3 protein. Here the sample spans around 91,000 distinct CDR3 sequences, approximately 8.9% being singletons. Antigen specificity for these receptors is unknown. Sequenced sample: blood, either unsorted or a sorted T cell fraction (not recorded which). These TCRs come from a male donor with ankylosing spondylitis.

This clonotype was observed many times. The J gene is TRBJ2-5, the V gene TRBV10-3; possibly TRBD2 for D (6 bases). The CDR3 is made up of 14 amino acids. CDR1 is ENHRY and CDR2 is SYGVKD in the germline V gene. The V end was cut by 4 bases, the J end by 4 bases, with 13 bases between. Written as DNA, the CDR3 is TGTGCCATCAGTGGCGGGGTAGCTGGAGAGACCCAGTACTTC. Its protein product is CAISGGVAGETQYF.

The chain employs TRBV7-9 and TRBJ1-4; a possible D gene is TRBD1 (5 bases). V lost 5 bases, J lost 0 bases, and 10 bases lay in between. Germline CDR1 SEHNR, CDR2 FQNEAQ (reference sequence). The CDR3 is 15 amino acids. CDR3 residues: CASSPTGSTNEKLFF. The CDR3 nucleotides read TGTGCCAGCAGCCCCACAGGCTCAACTAATGAAAAACTGTTTTTT. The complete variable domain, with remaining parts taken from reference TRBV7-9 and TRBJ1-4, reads DTGVSQNPRHKITKRGQNVTFRCDPISEHNRLYWYRQTLGQGPEFLTYFQNEAQLEKSRLLSDRFSAERPKGSFSTLEIQRTEQGDSAMYLCASSPTGSTNEKLFFGSGTQLSVL.

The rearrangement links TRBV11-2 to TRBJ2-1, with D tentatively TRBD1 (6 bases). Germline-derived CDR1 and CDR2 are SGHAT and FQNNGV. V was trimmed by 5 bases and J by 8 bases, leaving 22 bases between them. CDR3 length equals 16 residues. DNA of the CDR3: TGTGCCAGCAGCCCCTGGGGGCCGGGTTTGGTTGATGAGCAGTTCTTC. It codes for CASSPWGPGLVDEQFF. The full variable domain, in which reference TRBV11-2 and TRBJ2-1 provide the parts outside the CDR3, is EAGVAQSPRYKIIEKRQSVAFWCNPISGHATLYWYQQILGQGPKLLIQFQNNGVVDDSQLPKDRFSAERLKGVDSTLKIQPAKLEDSAVYLCASSPWGPGLVDEQFFGPGTRLTVL.

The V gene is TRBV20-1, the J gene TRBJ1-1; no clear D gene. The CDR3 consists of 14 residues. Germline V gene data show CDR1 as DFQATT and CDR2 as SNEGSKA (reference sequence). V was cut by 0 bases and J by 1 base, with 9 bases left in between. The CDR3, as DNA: TGCAGTGCTAGAGAATCCCCCGGGAACACTGAAGCTTTCTTT. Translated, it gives CSARESPGNTEAFF.

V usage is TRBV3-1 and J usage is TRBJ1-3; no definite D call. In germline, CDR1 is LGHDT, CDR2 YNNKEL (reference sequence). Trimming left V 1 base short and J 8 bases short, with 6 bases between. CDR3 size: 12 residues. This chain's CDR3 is CASSQATDTIYF. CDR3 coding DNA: TGTGCCAGCAGCCAAGCGACGGACACCATATATTTT.

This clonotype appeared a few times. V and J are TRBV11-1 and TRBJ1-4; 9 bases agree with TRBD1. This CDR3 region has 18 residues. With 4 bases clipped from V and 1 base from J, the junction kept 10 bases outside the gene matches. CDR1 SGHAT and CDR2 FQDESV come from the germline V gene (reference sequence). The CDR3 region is CASSSRDRDVGTNEKLFF. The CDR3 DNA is TGTGCCAGCAGCTCCCGGGACAGGGATGTTGGAACTAATGAAAAACTGTTTTTT.

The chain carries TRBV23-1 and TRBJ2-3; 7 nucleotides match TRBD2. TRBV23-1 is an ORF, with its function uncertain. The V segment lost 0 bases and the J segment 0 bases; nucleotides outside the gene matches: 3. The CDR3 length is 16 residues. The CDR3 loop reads CASSQSMRESTDTQYF. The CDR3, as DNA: TGCGCCAGCAGTCAATCCATGCGGGAGAGCACAGATACGCAGTATTTT.

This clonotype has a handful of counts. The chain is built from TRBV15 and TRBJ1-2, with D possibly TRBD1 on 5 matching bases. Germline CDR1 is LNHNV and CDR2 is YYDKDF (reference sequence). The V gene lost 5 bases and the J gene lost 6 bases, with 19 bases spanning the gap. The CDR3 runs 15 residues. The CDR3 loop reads CATSADLGVVHGYTF. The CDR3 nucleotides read TGTGCCACCAGCGCCGATCTGGGGGTAGTACATGGCTACACCTTC.

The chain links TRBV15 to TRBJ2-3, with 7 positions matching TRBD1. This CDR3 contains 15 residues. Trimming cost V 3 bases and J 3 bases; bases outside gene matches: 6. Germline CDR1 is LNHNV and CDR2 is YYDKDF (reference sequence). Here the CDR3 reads CATSRVRQGTDTQYF. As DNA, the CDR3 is TGTGCCACCAGCAGGGTACGACAGGGAACAGATACGCAGTATTTT. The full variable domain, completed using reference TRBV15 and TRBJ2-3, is DAMVIQNPRYQVTQFGKPVTLSCSQTLNHNVMYWYQQKSSQAPKLLFHYYDKDFNNEADTPDNFQSRRPNTSFCFLDIRSPGLGDTAMYLCATSRVRQGTDTQYFGPGTRLTVL.

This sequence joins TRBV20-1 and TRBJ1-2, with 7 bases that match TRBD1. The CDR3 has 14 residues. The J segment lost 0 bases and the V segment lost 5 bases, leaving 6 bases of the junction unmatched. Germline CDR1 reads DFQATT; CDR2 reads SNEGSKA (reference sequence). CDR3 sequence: CSAVGQASNYGYTF. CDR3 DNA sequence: TGCAGTGCTGTAGGACAGGCGTCTAACTATGGCTACACCTTC.

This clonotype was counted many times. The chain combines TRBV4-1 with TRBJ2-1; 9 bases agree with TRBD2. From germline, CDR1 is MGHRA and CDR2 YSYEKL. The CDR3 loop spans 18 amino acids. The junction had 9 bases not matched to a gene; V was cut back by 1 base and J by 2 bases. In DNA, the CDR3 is TGCGCCAGCAGCCAAGTGGCGCCTAGCGGGGCTACCTACAATGAGCAGTTCTTC. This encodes CASSQVAPSGATYNEQFF.

The CDR3 loop is CAWSREGLYEQYF. The CDR3 region has the DNA TGTGCCTGGAGCCGGGAGGGCCTCTACGAGCAGTACTTC. This chain joins TRBV30 and TRBJ2-7; 8 bases fit TRBD2. The ends lost 3 bases at V and 3 bases at J; junction bases unmatched: 4. This CDR3 has 13 amino acids. Germline CDR1 GTSNPN, CDR2 SVGIG (reference sequence).

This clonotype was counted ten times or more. CDR3 nucleotides: TGTGCCAGCAGCTTGCAGGGCCAAGAGACCCAGTACTTC. This translates into CASSLQGQETQYF. The chain is built from TRBV5-8 and TRBJ2-5; tentatively, D is TRBD1 (5 bases). Germline values: CDR1 SGHTS, CDR2 YDEGEE. V was shortened by 1 base and J by 1 base, with 5 bases between the two germline ends. The CDR3 covers 13 residues.

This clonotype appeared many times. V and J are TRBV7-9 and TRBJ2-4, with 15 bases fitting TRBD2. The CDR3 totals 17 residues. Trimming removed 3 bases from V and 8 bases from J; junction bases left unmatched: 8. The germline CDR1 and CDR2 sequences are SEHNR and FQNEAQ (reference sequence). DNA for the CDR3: TGTGCCAGCAGCTTCCCAGGACTAGCGGGAGGGCCGGACATTCAGTACTTC. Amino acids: CASSFPGLAGGPDIQYF.

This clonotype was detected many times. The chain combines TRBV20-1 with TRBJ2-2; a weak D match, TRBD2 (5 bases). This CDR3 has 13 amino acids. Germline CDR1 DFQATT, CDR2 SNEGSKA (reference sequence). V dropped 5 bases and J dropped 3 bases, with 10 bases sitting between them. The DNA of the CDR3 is TGCAGTGCTCGGCGGCGGGACACCGGGGAGCTGTTTTTT. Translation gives CSARRRDTGELFF.

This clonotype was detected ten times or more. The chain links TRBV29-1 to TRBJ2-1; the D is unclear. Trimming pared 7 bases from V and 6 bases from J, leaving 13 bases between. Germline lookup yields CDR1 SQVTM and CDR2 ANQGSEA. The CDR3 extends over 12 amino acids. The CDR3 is CSDKEIGNEQFF. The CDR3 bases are TGCAGCGACAAAGAGATCGGCAATGAGCAGTTCTTC.

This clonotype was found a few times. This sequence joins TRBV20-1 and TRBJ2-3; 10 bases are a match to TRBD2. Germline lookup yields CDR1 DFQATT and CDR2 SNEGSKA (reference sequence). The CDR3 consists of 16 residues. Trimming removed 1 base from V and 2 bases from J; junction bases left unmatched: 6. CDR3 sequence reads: CSARGLAGDSTDTQYF. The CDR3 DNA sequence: TGCAGTGCTAGAGGGCTAGCGGGAGACTCCACAGATACGCAGTATTTT.

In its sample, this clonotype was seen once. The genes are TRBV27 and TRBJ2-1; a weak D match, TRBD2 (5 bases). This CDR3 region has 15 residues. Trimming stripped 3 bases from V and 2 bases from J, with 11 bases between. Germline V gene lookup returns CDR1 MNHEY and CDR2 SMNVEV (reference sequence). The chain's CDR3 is CASSFQSGAYNEQFF. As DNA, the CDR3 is TGTGCCAGCAGTTTTCAGAGCGGAGCCTACAATGAGCAGTTCTTC.

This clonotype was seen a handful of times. As DNA, the CDR3 is TGTGCCAGCAGTTACTATGGACTAGCGGAAGGCAATGAGCAGTTCTTC. This codes for CASSYYGLAEGNEQFF. The chain uses TRBV6-5 and TRBJ2-1; 10 nucleotides align to TRBD2. Trimming removed 1 base from V and 6 bases from J; junction bases left unmatched: 6. The length of the CDR3 is 16 residues. Per the germline V gene, CDR1 is MNHEY and CDR2 is SVGAGI.

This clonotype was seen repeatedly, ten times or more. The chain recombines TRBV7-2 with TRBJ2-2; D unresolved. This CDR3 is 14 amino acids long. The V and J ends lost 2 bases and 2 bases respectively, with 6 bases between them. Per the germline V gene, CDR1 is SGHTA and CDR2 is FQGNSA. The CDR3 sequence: CASSLNTNTGELFF. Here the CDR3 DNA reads TGTGCCAGCAGCTTAAACACCAACACCGGGGAGCTGTTTTTT.

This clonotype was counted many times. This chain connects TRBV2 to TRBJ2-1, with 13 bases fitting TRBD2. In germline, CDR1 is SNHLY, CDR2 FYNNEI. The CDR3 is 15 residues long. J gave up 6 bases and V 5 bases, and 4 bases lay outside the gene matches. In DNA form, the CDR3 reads TGTGCCAGCAGTCAAGGACTAGCGGGAGCCAATGAGCAGTTCTTC. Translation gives CASSQGLAGANEQFF.

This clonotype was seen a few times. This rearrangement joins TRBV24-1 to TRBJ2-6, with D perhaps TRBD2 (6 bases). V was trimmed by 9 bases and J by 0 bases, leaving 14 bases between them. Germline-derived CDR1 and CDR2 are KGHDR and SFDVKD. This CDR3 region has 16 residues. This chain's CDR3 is CATLGGDRSGANVLTF. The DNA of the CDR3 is TGTGCCACCCTCGGAGGGGACCGCTCTGGGGCCAACGTCCTGACTTTC.

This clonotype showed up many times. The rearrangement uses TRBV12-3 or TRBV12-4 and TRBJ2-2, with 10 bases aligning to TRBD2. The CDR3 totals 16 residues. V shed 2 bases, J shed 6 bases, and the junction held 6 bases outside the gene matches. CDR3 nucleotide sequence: TGTGCCAGCAGTTTATTTCTAGCGGGAGAGGCCGGGGAGCTGTTTTTT. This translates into CASSLFLAGEAGELFF.

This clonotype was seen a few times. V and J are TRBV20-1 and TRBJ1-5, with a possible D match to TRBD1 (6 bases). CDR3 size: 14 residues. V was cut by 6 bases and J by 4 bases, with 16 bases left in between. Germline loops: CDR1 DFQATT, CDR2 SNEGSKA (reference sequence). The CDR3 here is CSALTGQENQPQHF. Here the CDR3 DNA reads TGCAGTGCCCTGACAGGCCAGGAGAATCAGCCCCAGCATTTT.

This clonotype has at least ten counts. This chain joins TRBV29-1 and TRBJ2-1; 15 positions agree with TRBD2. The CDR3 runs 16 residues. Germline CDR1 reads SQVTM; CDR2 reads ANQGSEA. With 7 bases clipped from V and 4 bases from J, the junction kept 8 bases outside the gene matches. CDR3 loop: CSAFGTSGRKYNEQFF. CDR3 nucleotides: TGCAGCGCCTTCGGGACTAGCGGGAGGAAATACAATGAGCAGTTCTTC.

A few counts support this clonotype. CDR3 protein: CSATGAPNTGELFF. The DNA for the CDR3 is TGCAGTGCTACAGGGGCCCCGAACACCGGGGAGCTGTTTTTT. The chain uses TRBV20-1 and TRBJ2-2, with D possibly TRBD1 on 6 matching bases. CDR1 and CDR2 (germline): DFQATT, SNEGSKA (reference sequence). The CDR3 spans 14 residues. The V and J ends lost 4 bases and 0 bases respectively, with 9 bases between them.

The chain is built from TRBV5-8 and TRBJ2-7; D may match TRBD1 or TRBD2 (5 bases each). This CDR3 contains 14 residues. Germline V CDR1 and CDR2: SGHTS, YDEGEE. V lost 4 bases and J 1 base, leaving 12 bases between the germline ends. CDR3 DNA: TGTGCCAGCAGCCCCGGGACCGATTCCTACGAGCAGTACTTC. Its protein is CASSPGTDSYEQYF.

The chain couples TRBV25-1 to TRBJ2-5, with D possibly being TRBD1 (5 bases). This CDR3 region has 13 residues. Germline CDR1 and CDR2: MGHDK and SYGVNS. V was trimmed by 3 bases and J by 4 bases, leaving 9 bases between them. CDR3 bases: TGTGCCAGCAGTGAGGTCCAGGGAGAGACCCAGTACTTC. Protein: CASSEVQGETQYF.

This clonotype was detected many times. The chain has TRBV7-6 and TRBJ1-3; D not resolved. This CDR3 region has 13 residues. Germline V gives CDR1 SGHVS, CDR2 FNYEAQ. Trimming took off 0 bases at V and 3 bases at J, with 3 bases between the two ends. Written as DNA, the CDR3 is TGTGCCAGCAGCTTAGCAAGTGGAAACACCATATATTTT. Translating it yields CASSLASGNTIYF.

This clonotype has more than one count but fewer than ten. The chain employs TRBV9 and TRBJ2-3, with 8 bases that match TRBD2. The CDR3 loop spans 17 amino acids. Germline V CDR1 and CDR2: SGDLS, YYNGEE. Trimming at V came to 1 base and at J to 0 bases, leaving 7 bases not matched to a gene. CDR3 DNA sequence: TGTGCCAGCAGCGTATTTCCTAGCGGGCCTAGCACAGATACGCAGTATTTT. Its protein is CASSVFPSGPSTDTQYF. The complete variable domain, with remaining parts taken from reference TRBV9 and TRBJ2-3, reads DSGVTQTPKHLITATGQRVTLRCSPRSGDLSVYWYQQSLDQGLQFLIQYYNGEERAKGNILERFSAQQFPDLHSELNLSSLELGDSALYFCASSVFPSGPSTDTQYFGPGTRLTVL.

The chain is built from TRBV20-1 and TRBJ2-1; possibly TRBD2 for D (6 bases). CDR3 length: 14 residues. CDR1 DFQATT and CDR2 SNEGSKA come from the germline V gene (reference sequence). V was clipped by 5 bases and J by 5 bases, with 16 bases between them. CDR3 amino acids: CSALPKRVDNEQFF. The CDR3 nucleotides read TGCAGTGCTCTTCCGAAGCGGGTGGACAATGAGCAGTTCTTC.

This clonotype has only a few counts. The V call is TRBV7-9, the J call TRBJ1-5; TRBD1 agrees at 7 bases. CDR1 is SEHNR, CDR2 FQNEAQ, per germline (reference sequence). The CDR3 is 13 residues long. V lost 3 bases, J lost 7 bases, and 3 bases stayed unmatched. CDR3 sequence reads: CASSFDRDQPQHF. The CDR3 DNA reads TGTGCCAGCAGCTTCGACAGGGACCAGCCCCAGCATTTT.